This T cell receptor (beta chain) came from a study of cytomegalovirus exposure and HLA in healthy donors. General observations from the study: Specific recognition of CMV antigens was confirmed in vitro for three chains (all CMV-associated). Within an earlier analysis, most TCR beta V segments proved productive either about 90% or about 30% of the time.

The CDR3 consists of 13 residues. The germline V gene has CDR1 MGHRA and CDR2 YSYEKL. V was cut by 2 bases and J by 6 bases, with 9 bases left in between. The PCR employed 60 Vbeta primers together with 13 Jbeta primers. Clones were read by immunoSEQ multiplex PCR, and TCRdb kept only the in-frame ones, dropping some. The sample has around 150,000 clones, approximately 80% seen once. Details on this clone: Its cognate antigen is unknown.

The chain carries TRBV4-1 and TRBJ2-3; no clear D gene. The receptor's source is a man aged 35 to 55 in good health and CMV-seronegative. What was sequenced was PBMCs. The CDR3 is CASSQYLRDTQYF. The CDR3 DNA reads as TGCGCCAGCAGCCAATACCTGCGGGATACGCAGTATTTT.